One and the same sample provided the 20 T cell receptor beta chains below, sequenced in a study of CD8 T cells in Susac syndrome. Reverse transcription of roughly 0.45 to 1 ug RNA was performed with random hexamers. TCRdb ran MiXCR on the immunoSEQ multiplex PCR reads and lists one entry per CDR3 protein. The data contain just under 150,000 distinct CDR3 sequences, approximately 93% of them singletons. Sample: CD4+ T cells from PBMCs. The receptors shown here come from a human donor in good health.

This chain joins TRBV19 and TRBJ1-1, with 7 bases aligning to TRBD1. After removal of 5 bases from V and 1 base from J, the junction contained 7 bases not matched to a gene. CDR1 is LNHDA, CDR2 SQIVND, per germline (reference sequence). The CDR3 covers 15 residues. In DNA, the CDR3 is TGTGCCAGTAGTTTAGGGGGCTATGCGAACACTGAAGCTTTCTTT. Translation gives CASSLGGYANTEAFF.

The chain carries TRBV6-5 and TRBJ2-7; possibly TRBD1 for D (5 bases). The CDR3 length is 15 residues. Germline V gene lookup returns CDR1 MNHEY and CDR2 SVGAGI. Deletions cut 8 bases from V and 2 bases from J, with 19 bases between. The CDR3 is CASGISRGLTYEQYF. The CDR3 DNA reads as TGTGCCAGCGGTATATCAAGGGGTCTCACCTACGAGCAGTACTTC.

The chain recombines TRBV3-1 with TRBJ1-1; a possible D gene is TRBD1 (6 bases). Germline V lookup: CDR1 LGHDT, CDR2 YNNKEL (reference sequence). V gave up 7 bases and J gave up 11 bases, with 17 bases separating them. The CDR3 length is 12 residues. DNA for the CDR3: TGTGCCAGCAACCCTCCCGGGGGGCCGGCTTTCTTT. This translates into CASNPPGGPAFF.

The V gene is TRBV11-2, the J gene TRBJ1-2, with 8 bases fitting TRBD1. V lost 6 bases and J lost 3; bases outside the gene matches: 6. Germline V CDR1 and CDR2: SGHAT, FQNNGV. The CDR3 runs to 14 residues. The CDR3 loop reads CASRRAGGDYGYTF. The CDR3 region has the DNA TGTGCCAGCAGGCGCGCAGGGGGCGACTATGGCTACACCTTC.

V usage is TRBV2 and J usage is TRBJ1-5; possible D gene TRBD1, 5 bases. The V end was cut by 8 bases, the J end by 9 bases, with 17 bases between. The germline gives CDR1 SNHLY, CDR2 FYNNEI. This CDR3 is 13 amino acids long. The CDR3 coding sequence is TGTGCCAGCGATTCCCAGGGCCCGGGGCCCCAGCATTTT. It translates to CASDSQGPGPQHF.

This clonotype was seen once. The chain links TRBV10-2 to TRBJ2-7; TRBD1 matches 8 bases. The V and J ends lost 6 bases and 6 bases, in that order; junction bases with no gene match: 7. Germline CDR1 WSHSY, CDR2 SAAADI. The CDR3 covers 13 residues. The CDR3 DNA reads as TGCGCCAGCAGCGCGGACAGGGTAGGCGAGCAGTACTTC. This sequence encodes CASSADRVGEQYF.

V gene TRBV25-1 combines with J gene TRBJ1-1; D is undetermined. Trimming took off 5 bases at V and 4 bases at J, with 17 bases between the two ends. Germline CDR1 and CDR2: MGHDK and SYGVNS. This CDR3 is 15 amino acids long. CDR3 nucleotide sequence: TGTGCCAGCAGTAGGCCCCAGATGTGGGGCACTGAAGCTTTCTTT. It is translated as CASSRPQMWGTEAFF.

The chain links TRBV20-1 to TRBJ2-7; 14 nucleotides align to TRBD2. V lost 6 bases and J lost 13; bases outside the gene matches: 5. The CDR3 is 11 residues long. Germline V lookup: CDR1 DFQATT, CDR2 SNEGSKA (reference sequence). In DNA form, the CDR3 reads TGCAGTGCCGGGACTAGCGGGAGTATCTACTTC. It codes for CSAGTSGSIYF.

The rearrangement uses TRBV19 and TRBJ2-6; the match to TRBD1 covers 12 bases. CDR1 is LNHDA and CDR2 is SQIVND in the germline V gene (reference sequence). V shed 7 bases and J 4 bases; nucleotides not matched to a gene: 8. This CDR3 has 17 residues. This CDR3 reads CASKVGDRGLGANVLTF. CDR3 nucleotide sequence: TGTGCCAGTAAGGTCGGGGACAGGGGGCTCGGGGCCAACGTCCTGACTTTC. Looking up the rest from reference TRBV19 and TRBJ2-6 gives the full variable domain: DGGITQSPKYLFRKEGQNVTLSCEQNLNHDAMYWYRQDPGQGLRLIYYSQIVNDFQKGDIAEGYSVSREKKESFPLTVTSAQKNPTAFYLCASKVGDRGLGANVLTFGAGSRLTVL.

The chain combines TRBV6-6 with TRBJ1-4; a possible D gene is TRBD1 (5 bases). Trimming took off 3 bases at V and 5 bases at J, with 13 bases between the two ends. The germline gives CDR1 MNHNY, CDR2 SVGAGI (reference sequence). This CDR3 has 15 amino acids. CDR3 sequence (DNA): TGTGCCAGCAGTTATGTCCCGGGGGGGAATGAAAAACTGTTTTTT. Residues: CASSYVPGGNEKLFF.

The chain links TRBV28 to TRBJ2-7; 7 bases align to TRBD1. Germline V gene lookup returns CDR1 MDHEN and CDR2 SYDVKM. This CDR3 contains 14 residues. V gave up 7 bases and J gave up 5 bases; unmatched junction bases: 11. The CDR3 region has the DNA TGTGCCAGCACCTTTACAGGGGTCATGAACGAGCAGTACTTC. Its translation is CASTFTGVMNEQYF.

The chain uses TRBV28 and TRBJ1-5; the D gene is possibly TRBD1 (5 bases). Germline CDR1 reads MDHEN; CDR2 reads SYDVKM. This CDR3 has 13 amino acids. Trimming took 3 bases from V and 11 from J, leaving 14 bases between them. CDR3 amino acids: CASSFRDSPAQHF. The CDR3 DNA is TGTGCCAGCAGTTTCCGGGACTCTCCAGCCCAGCATTTT.

The table lists this clonotype with a count of one. This rearrangement joins TRBV3-1 to TRBJ2-1; TRBD1 agrees at 8 bases. Germline V CDR1 and CDR2: LGHDT, YNNKEL (reference sequence). CDR3 length: 16 residues. With V trimmed by 4 bases and J by 2 bases, 7 bases remained unmatched. As DNA, the CDR3 is TGTGCCAGCAGCCTCCGACAGGGGTGGGCCTACAATGAGCAGTTCTTC. This translates into CASSLRQGWAYNEQFF.

The chain combines TRBV10-3 with TRBJ2-3, with 10 positions matching TRBD2. This CDR3 region has 14 residues. Germline CDR1 ENHRY, CDR2 SYGVKD. J lost 4 bases, V lost 6 bases, and 4 bases had no gene match. CDR3 DNA: TGTGCCATCAGACTAGCGGGAACCCCAGATACGCAGTATTTT. The encoded protein is CAIRLAGTPDTQYF.

This clonotype has a single count. The chain is built from TRBV2 and TRBJ2-1, with D unresolved. CDR1 SNHLY and CDR2 FYNNEI come from the germline V gene. The CDR3 length is 13 residues. The germline V and J ends were trimmed by 4 bases and 10 bases, with 14 bases remaining between them. This chain's CDR3 is CASSAKPLSEQFF. In DNA form, the CDR3 reads TGTGCCAGCAGTGCCAAGCCCCTCTCCGAGCAGTTCTTC. The whole variable domain, remainder taken from reference TRBV2 and TRBJ2-1, is EPEVTQTPSHQVTQMGQEVILRCVPISNHLYFYWYRQILGQKVEFLVSFYNNEISEKSEIFDDQFSVERPDGSNFTLKIRSTKLEDSAMYFCASSAKPLSEQFFGPGTRLTVL.

This clonotype appeared a single time. The chain recombines TRBV30 with TRBJ1-3, with no clear D. Germline assignment: CDR1 GTSNPN and CDR2 SVGIG (reference sequence). There are 14 residues in the CDR3. V gave up 0 bases and J gave up 2 bases, with 8 bases separating them. DNA for the CDR3: TGTGCCTGGAGTGTGACGAGGGCTGGAAACACCATATATTTT. Translated: CAWSVTRAGNTIYF. The variable domain in full, with the rest retrieved from reference TRBV30 and TRBJ1-3, is SQTIHQWPATLVQPVGSPLSLECTVEGTSNPNLYWYRQAAGRGLQLLFYSVGIGQISSEVPQNLSASRPQDRQFILSSKKLLLSDSGFYLCAWSVTRAGNTIYFGEGSWLTVV.

The V gene is TRBV7-3, the J gene TRBJ2-2; 11 bases agree with TRBD2. This CDR3 has 18 amino acids. CDR1 is SGHTA, CDR2 FQGTGA, per germline. J lost 2 bases, V lost 4 bases, and 9 bases had no gene match. CDR3 bases: TGTGCCAGCAGCTCCCCGACTAGCGGGGTGGACAACACCGGGGAGCTGTTTTTT. Protein product: CASSSPTSGVDNTGELFF.

This sequence joins TRBV9 and TRBJ2-2; no definite D call. Trimming pared 3 bases from V and 2 bases from J, leaving 8 bases between. The V gene's germline CDR1 is SGDLS and CDR2 YYNGEE. The CDR3 runs 14 residues. CDR3 sequence: CASSAIGNTGELFF. The CDR3 bases are TGTGCCAGCAGCGCCATAGGAAACACCGGGGAGCTGTTTTTT.

The chain recombines TRBV2 with TRBJ2-5; D is possibly TRBD2 (5 bases). The CDR3 has 13 amino acids. In germline, CDR1 is SNHLY, CDR2 FYNNEI. The V end was cut by 7 bases, the J end by 1 base, with 10 bases between. This CDR3 reads CASKREIQETQYF. CDR3 nucleotide sequence: TGTGCCAGCAAAAGGGAGATCCAAGAGACCCAGTACTTC.

The chain's CDR3 is CASSPTAPAETQYF. The CDR3 nucleotides read TGTGCCAGCAGCCCCACAGCCCCGGCGGAGACCCAGTACTTC. V and J are TRBV7-9 and TRBJ2-5; D remains ambiguous. The CDR3 contains 14 residues. CDR1 SEHNR and CDR2 FQNEAQ come from the germline V gene (reference sequence). V dropped 5 bases and J dropped 5 bases, with 15 bases sitting between them.